A selection of T cell receptor beta chains follows, all from one sample in a study of T cells in Graves' hyperthyroidism and ophthalmopathy. TCRdb reanalysed the multiplex PCR reads using MiXCR and keeps one entry per CDR3 protein. There are around 570,000 distinct CDR3 sequences in the sample; just under 20% occur only once, and approximately 50% lies in the top ten. Sequenced: blood. The receptors derive from a man aged 40-49 years with Graves' ophthalmopathy. CDR3s include the opening cysteine and the closing phenylalanine or tryptophan. D genes are given only for firm matches. The size entry is marked missing in some rows and otherwise reads once, few, many or a size class.

DNA	CDR3	size	D	V	J
TGTGCCAGCAGTTACTCGCTCCAGACCCAGTACTTC	CASSYSLQTQYF	few	NA	TRBV6-2/TRBV6-3	TRBJ2-5
TGTGCCAGCAGCTTAGCGCCGACAGGGGGAGAGACCCAGTACTTC	CASSLAPTGGETQYF	NA	TRBD1	TRBV7-9	TRBJ2-5
TGTGCCAGCAGCTTAGACGTCCTAGGTCTCGCCGAGCAGTACTTC	CASSLDVLGLAEQYF	many	NA	TRBV7-9	TRBJ2-7
TGTGCCAGCAGCCCAAGACCGACTAGCGGGGGCGGGGAGACCCAGTACTTC	CASSPRPTSGGGETQYF	NA	TRBD2	TRBV7-3	TRBJ2-5
TGTGCCAGCAGCTTATCGCTGGGACCACAAGAGACCCAGTACTTC	CASSLSLGPQETQYF	many	NA	TRBV7-2	TRBJ2-5
TGTGCCAGCAGCTTAGCAGGGGACACTACCCCCTACGAGCAGTACTTC	CASSLAGDTTPYEQYF	NA	NA	TRBV7-2	TRBJ2-7
TGTGCCAGCAGCCAAGGACAGGGCGACTATGGCTACACCTTC	CASSQGQGDYGYTF	many	TRBD1	TRBV3-1	TRBJ1-2
TGCAGTGCTGAGTCTAGCGGGAGACGCACAGATACGCAGTATTTT	CSAESSGRRTDTQYF	NA	TRBD2	TRBV20-1	TRBJ2-3
NA	CASSLGPRGCTFGSGGNEQFF	NA	NA	TRBV7-2	TRBJ2-1
TGTGCCAGCAGTTTGGGGGTTGCGGGGGGCCTCCCCACAGATACGCAGTATTTT	CASSLGVAGGLPTDTQYF	NA	TRBD2	TRBV7-8	TRBJ2-3
TGTGCCAGCAGTTATGTTGGGGGGAGCTCCTACGAGCAGTACTTC	CASSYVGGSSYEQYF	many	NA	TRBV6-1	TRBJ2-7
TGCGCCAGCAGCCAAGGGTCAGCACCCTACGAGCAGTACTTC	CASSQGSAPYEQYF	few	NA	TRBV4-1	TRBJ2-7
TGTGCCAGCACTTATCGGACCTTAAACGGGGAAAAACTGTTTTTT	CASTYRTLNGEKLFF	few	NA	TRBV2	TRBJ1-4
TGCGCCAGCAGCCTTAACAGGGATTTTAGCTCCTACAATGAGCAGTTCTTC	CASSLNRDFSSYNEQFF	NA	NA	TRBV5-1	TRBJ2-1
TGCAGTGCTAGAGATCCAGTGTTAAATTCACCCCTCCACTTT	CSARDPVLNSPLHF	NA	NA	TRBV20-1	TRBJ1-6
TGCGCCAGCAGCTTGTCCGGGGAGATGCAAGAGACCCAGTACTTC	CASSLSGEMQETQYF	NA	NA	TRBV5-1	TRBJ2-5
TGTGCCAGCAGCTCTCGGGAAGGGCAGGCCTACGAGCAGTACTTC	CASSSREGQAYEQYF	NA	NA	TRBV9	TRBJ2-7
TGCAGCGTTGAGGGACTAGCCAACACCGGGGAGCTGTTTTTT	CSVEGLANTGELFF	few	TRBD2	TRBV29-1	TRBJ2-2
TGTGCCAGCCGACGCCCCCCGGGCGGGAGGGCCTCCGGGGAGCTGTTTTTT	CASRRPPGGRASGELFF	many	TRBD2	TRBV7-9	TRBJ2-2
TGTGCCAGCAACCGCCTCGGGGACCCAACTAGCGGTAGCACAGATACGCAGTATTTT	CASNRLGDPTSGSTDTQYF	few	TRBD2	TRBV7-9	TRBJ2-3
TGCGCCAGCAGGTGGACATTGAACACTGAAGCTTTCTTT	CASRWTLNTEAFF	NA	NA	TRBV5-1	TRBJ1-1
TGTGCCACCAGCAGAGATTACGACACCGGGGAGCTGTTTTTT	CATSRDYDTGELFF	few	NA	TRBV15	TRBJ2-2
TGTGCCAGCAGTGGTGGGACAGGGATTCAAGAGACCCAGTACTTC	CASSGGTGIQETQYF	many	TRBD1	TRBV2	TRBJ2-5
TGCAGTGCCCTGCCGGCCAGCGGGAGCACCGGGGAGCTGTTTTTT	CSALPASGSTGELFF	NA	TRBD2	TRBV20-1	TRBJ2-2